Listed here are 30 T cell receptor beta chains from one sample, sequenced in a study of CD8 T cells in ankylosing spondylitis. Overall study findings and caveats: A motif of roughly eight highly homologous TCR beta variants was seen as apparently characteristic of ankylosing spondylitis blood.

Each CDR3 protein gets one entry after TCRdb re-called the 5' RACE reads with MiXCR. This sample yields roughly 440,000 distinct CDR3 sequences, of which over 15% are seen a single time; 1% belongs to the top ten. Antigen specificity for these receptors is unknown. The sample taken for sequencing was blood, either unsorted or a sorted T cell fraction (not recorded which). The source of these receptors is a male donor with ankylosing spondylitis.

This clonotype occurred a few times. J is TRBJ1-2 and V is TRBV15; D ambiguous. The CDR3 runs 15 residues. Trimming pared 1 base from V and 8 bases from J, leaving 17 bases between. CDR1 and CDR2 (germline): LNHNV, YYDKDF (reference sequence). This CDR3 is CATSRAEGGLVGYTF. The DNA of the CDR3 is TGTGCCACCAGCAGAGCAGAAGGAGGGCTAGTAGGCTACACCTTC. Supplemented by reference TRBV15 and TRBJ1-2, the full variable domain reads DAMVIQNPRYQVTQFGKPVTLSCSQTLNHNVMYWYQQKSSQAPKLLFHYYDKDFNNEADTPDNFQSRRPNTSFCFLDIRSPGLGDTAMYLCATSRAEGGLVGYTFGSGTRLTVV.

The V call is TRBV20-1, the J call TRBJ2-7, with a possible D match to TRBD1 (5 bases). CDR3 length equals 12 residues. Germline V gene data show CDR1 as DFQATT and CDR2 as SNEGSKA (reference sequence). Trimming pared 1 base from V and 1 base from J, leaving 5 bases between. CDR3: CSARGTSYEQYF. DNA of the CDR3: TGCAGTGCTAGAGGGACATCCTACGAGCAGTACTTC.

Note on this clonotype: Just one base apart from a much larger clone, this may be a read error. The CDR3: CASGLAGATNTGELFF. For the CDR3, the DNA is TGTGCCAGCGGTCTAGCGGGGGCCACGAACACCGGGGAGCTGTTTTTT. The gene calls are TRBV2 and TRBJ2-2; 10 bases agree with TRBD2. The V and J ends lost 8 bases and 0 bases, in that order; junction bases with no gene match: 6. The CDR3 is made up of 16 amino acids. Per germline, CDR1 SNHLY and CDR2 FYNNEI.

The chain has TRBV5-6 and TRBJ1-4, with TRBD1 as a possible D gene (5 bases). Trimming cost V 4 bases and J 0 bases, with 13 bases left between them. The CDR3 loop spans 16 amino acids. CDR1 is SGHDT and CDR2 is YYEEEE in the germline V gene. The CDR3 region is CASSGGEFATNEKLFF. As DNA, the CDR3 is TGTGCCAGCAGCGGGGGGGAGTTTGCAACTAATGAAAAACTGTTTTTT.

This chain joins TRBV6-5 and TRBJ1-3; D gene unclear. Trimming stripped 4 bases from V and 0 bases from J, with 4 bases between. In germline, CDR1 is MNHEY, CDR2 SVGAGI. The CDR3 contains 13 residues. CDR3 sequence (DNA): TGTGCCAGCAGTTGGAACTCTGGAAACACCATATATTTT. It translates to CASSWNSGNTIYF.

The chain joins TRBV19 to TRBJ2-2; TRBD2 matches 9 bases. The V and J ends lost 3 bases and 5 bases, in that order; junction bases with no gene match: 7. CDR1 and CDR2 (germline): LNHDA, SQIVND (reference sequence). This CDR3 spans 16 amino acids. CDR3 amino acids: CASSMGLAGPTGELFF. In DNA form, the CDR3 reads TGTGCCAGTAGTATGGGGCTAGCGGGACCAACCGGGGAGCTGTTTTTT. The whole variable domain, remainder taken from reference TRBV19 and TRBJ2-2, is DGGITQSPKYLFRKEGQNVTLSCEQNLNHDAMYWYRQDPGQGLRLIYYSQIVNDFQKGDIAEGYSVSREKKESFPLTVTSAQKNPTAFYLCASSMGLAGPTGELFFGEGSRLTVL.

This clonotype was seen only a few times. The chain links TRBV7-9 to TRBJ2-4; 11 bases agree with TRBD2. This CDR3 is 16 amino acids long. Germline CDR1 SEHNR, CDR2 FQNEAQ (reference sequence). With 3 bases clipped from V and 2 bases from J, the junction kept 3 bases outside the gene matches. In nucleotides, the CDR3 is TGTGCCAGCAGCTTTAGCGGGAGGGCCACCAAAAACATTCAGTACTTC. Protein: CASSFSGRATKNIQYF. Together with reference TRBV7-9 and TRBJ2-4, the CDR3 gives the full variable domain: DTGVSQNPRHKITKRGQNVTFRCDPISEHNRLYWYRQTLGQGPEFLTYFQNEAQLEKSRLLSDRFSAERPKGSFSTLEIQRTEQGDSAMYLCASSFSGRATKNIQYFGAGTRLSVL.

The J gene is TRBJ1-1, the V gene TRBV5-5; D not certain. Trimming removed 0 bases from V and 0 bases from J, with 12 bases in between. Germline values: CDR1 SGHKS, CDR2 YYEKEE (reference sequence). The CDR3 runs 16 residues. The CDR3: CASSLEPLYMNTEAFF. Here the CDR3 DNA reads TGTGCCAGCAGCTTGGAACCACTGTACATGAACACTGAAGCTTTCTTT.

The chain combines TRBV2 with TRBJ1-5, with 7 bases identical to TRBD1. CDR3 size: 15 residues. The V segment lost 6 bases and the J segment 5 bases; nucleotides outside the gene matches: 10. CDR1 is SNHLY and CDR2 is FYNNEI in the germline V gene. CDR3 in amino acids: CASSRNRGKDQPQHF. Here the CDR3 DNA reads TGTGCCAGCAGCCGAAACAGGGGAAAAGATCAGCCCCAGCATTTT.

This clonotype was picked up many times. The chain joins TRBV7-2 to TRBJ2-1; the D gene is possibly TRBD2 (6 bases). The CDR3 has 13 amino acids. Germline CDR1 reads SGHTA; CDR2 reads FQGNSA. Trimming removed 2 bases at V and 10 bases at J, with 12 bases between. CDR3 loop: CASSLFGSPEQFF. The CDR3 nucleotides read TGTGCCAGCAGCTTATTCGGGAGTCCGGAGCAGTTCTTC. Full variable domain (missing parts from reference TRBV7-2 and TRBJ2-1): GAGVSQSPSNKVTEKGKDVELRCDPISGHTALYWYRQSLGQGLEFLIYFQGNSAPDKSGLPSDRFSAERTGGSVSTLTIQRTQQEDSAVYLCASSLFGSPEQFFGPGTRLTVL.

This clonotype has just a few counts. V is TRBV20-1 and J is TRBJ1-5; 9 nucleotides agree with TRBD1. This CDR3 is built from 15 residues. CDR1 and CDR2 from the germline V gene are DFQATT and SNEGSKA (reference sequence). V gave up 6 bases and J gave up 1 base; unmatched junction bases: 7. This CDR3 reads CSANRGRGSNQPQHF. Written as DNA, the CDR3 is TGCAGTGCAAACAGGGGGCGCGGGAGCAATCAGCCCCAGCATTTT.

V and J are TRBV30 and TRBJ1-1; D is unclear. CDR3 length: 11 residues. Germline V CDR1 and CDR2: GTSNPN, SVGIG (reference sequence). With 2 bases removed from V and 3 bases from J, the gap between germline ends came to 4 bases. This CDR3 reads CAWSRDTEAFF. Here the CDR3 DNA reads TGTGCCTGGAGTCGAGACACTGAAGCTTTCTTT.

This clonotype showed up just a few times. The genes are TRBV28 and TRBJ2-7; 11 bases align to TRBD1. The CDR3 length is 13 residues. Germline assignment: CDR1 MDHEN and CDR2 SYDVKM. Germline trimming cut 8 bases from V and 3 bases from J; bases unmatched to any gene: 3. The DNA of the CDR3 is TGTGCCAGCCGGGGACAGGGGGGCTACGAGCAGTACTTC. This codes for CASRGQGGYEQYF.

This clonotype was detected only a few times. The chain joins TRBV12-3 or TRBV12-4 to TRBJ1-2; 9 bases agree with TRBD1. Unmatched junction bases numbered 0, after V lost 6 bases and J lost 4 bases. The CDR3 loop spans 12 amino acids. CDR3 bases: TGTGCCAGCAGGACAGGGGGCTATGGCTACACCTTC. Amino acid sequence: CASRTGGYGYTF.

CDR3 loop: CSALNRDTGTDTQYF. The CDR3 DNA sequence: TGCAGTGCTTTAAACCGGGACACCGGCACAGATACGCAGTATTTT. The V call is TRBV20-1, the J call TRBJ2-3, with a weak D call TRBD1 (6 bases). CDR3 length: 15 residues. Germline loops: CDR1 DFQATT, CDR2 SNEGSKA (reference sequence). The V end was cut by 5 bases, the J end by 1 base, with 16 bases between.

The chain uses TRBV15 and TRBJ2-5, with 11 bases identical to TRBD2. With 4 bases clipped from V and 0 bases from J, the junction kept 7 bases outside the gene matches. Germline lookup yields CDR1 LNHNV and CDR2 YYDKDF (reference sequence). The CDR3 runs 17 residues. The CDR3 protein is CATSNLAGGFYQETQYF. The CDR3 DNA reads as TGTGCCACCAGCAATCTAGCGGGGGGTTTTTACCAAGAGACCCAGTACTTC.

This clonotype was found a few times. The chain employs TRBV18 and TRBJ2-3, with 8 bases aligning to TRBD2. The germline CDR1 and CDR2 sequences are KGHSH and LQKENI. Trimming took 2 bases from V and 5 from J; bases not matched to a gene: 6. The CDR3 runs to 15 residues. This CDR3 reads CASSPGAGGEDTQYF. CDR3 bases: TGTGCCAGCTCACCAGGGGCCGGGGGGGAAGATACGCAGTATTTT.

This chain uses TRBV11-2 with TRBJ1-5; D is ambiguous. The CDR3 loop spans 15 amino acids. V dropped 1 base and J dropped 4 bases, with 11 bases sitting between them. Germline CDR1 reads SGHAT; CDR2 reads FQNNGV. CDR3 sequence reads: CASSLGLEGNQPQHF. The DNA for the CDR3 is TGTGCCAGCAGCTTAGGGCTTGAGGGAAATCAGCCCCAGCATTTT.

The chain uses TRBV6-1 and TRBJ2-5; a weak D match, TRBD2 (5 bases). In germline, CDR1 is MNHNS, CDR2 SASEGT. Trimming shortened V by 5 bases and J by 4 bases, and 11 bases separated the two germline ends. The CDR3 sequence is 13 residues long. CDR3 DNA sequence: TGTGCCAGCAGTCTTACTAGGCGAGAGACCCAGTACTTC. Translation: CASSLTRRETQYF.

This clonotype was seen many times. The chain couples TRBV7-8 to TRBJ1-5, with D hard to call. V shed 5 bases and J shed 2 bases, with 10 bases lying between them. The CDR3 is 14 residues long. Looked up from germline, CDR1 is SGHVS and CDR2 is FQNEAQ. CDR3 loop: CASSLRQGNQPQHF. The CDR3 DNA reads TGTGCCAGCAGCCTTCGGCAGGGCAATCAGCCCCAGCATTTT.

The J gene is TRBJ1-5, the V gene TRBV5-1, with D perhaps TRBD1 (5 bases). V dropped 0 bases and J dropped 2 bases, with 12 bases sitting between them. The CDR3 is made up of 16 amino acids. Germline CDR1 SGHRS, CDR2 YFSETQ. CDR3: CASSLGDQGGNQPQHF. The CDR3 nucleotides read TGCGCCAGCAGCTTGGGGGATCAGGGAGGCAATCAGCCCCAGCATTTT.

V is TRBV24-1 and J is TRBJ1-2; D remains unclear. The length of the CDR3 is 13 residues. V lost 3 bases to trimming and J lost 5 bases, with 9 bases between them. Germline lookup yields CDR1 KGHDR and CDR2 SFDVKD. For the CDR3, the DNA is TGTGCCACCAGTGATGCGGACGGTTATGGCTACACCTTC. This translates into CATSDADGYGYTF.

This clonotype has a handful of counts. The chain recombines TRBV20-1 with TRBJ1-5; TRBD1 matches at 8 bases. The CDR3 has 13 amino acids. Germline assignment: CDR1 DFQATT and CDR2 SNEGSKA (reference sequence). V lost 3 bases and J lost 8; bases outside the gene matches: 6. The CDR3 here is CSASPGQAKPQHF. The CDR3 DNA reads TGCAGTGCTAGTCCGGGACAGGCGAAGCCCCAGCATTTT.

The chain recombines TRBV6-2 or TRBV6-3 with TRBJ2-2; TRBD1 matches 9 bases. CDR1 MNHEY and CDR2 SVGEGT come from the germline V gene. CDR3 length equals 16 residues. After removal of 6 bases from V and 3 bases from J, the junction contained 8 bases not matched to a gene. The chain's CDR3 is CASSGGGQGHTGELFF. The CDR3 nucleotides read TGTGCCAGCAGCGGTGGGGGACAGGGACACACCGGGGAGCTGTTTTTT.

The sample holds a few counts of this clonotype. This chain joins TRBV5-1 and TRBJ1-1; D is perhaps TRBD1 (5 bases). Germline CDR1 SGHRS, CDR2 YFSETQ. Trimming took off 0 bases at V and 3 bases at J, with 12 bases between the two ends. There are 15 residues in the CDR3. This chain's CDR3 is CASSLVAGRDTEAFF. DNA of the CDR3: TGCGCCAGCAGCTTGGTGGCAGGGAGAGACACTGAAGCTTTCTTT.

Many counts were recorded for this clonotype. The V call is TRBV9, the J call TRBJ2-1, with TRBD2 identical over 14 bases. CDR1 is SGDLS and CDR2 is YYNGEE in the germline V gene. The CDR3 runs to 15 residues. Unmatched junction bases numbered 2, after V lost 0 bases and J lost 9 bases. Here the CDR3 reads CASSVVGTSGSEQFF. The CDR3 coding sequence is TGTGCCAGCAGCGTAGTTGGGACTAGCGGGAGTGAGCAGTTCTTC. Together with reference TRBV9 and TRBJ2-1, the CDR3 gives the full variable domain: DSGVTQTPKHLITATGQRVTLRCSPRSGDLSVYWYQQSLDQGLQFLIQYYNGEERAKGNILERFSAQQFPDLHSELNLSSLELGDSALYFCASSVVGTSGSEQFFGPGTRLTVL.

This clonotype has more than one count but fewer than ten. This chain uses TRBV20-1 with TRBJ2-1; 8 nucleotides line up with TRBD2. There are 15 residues in the CDR3. Germline trimming cut 3 bases from V and 9 bases from J; bases unmatched to any gene: 13. Germline CDR1 DFQATT, CDR2 SNEGSKA (reference sequence). The CDR3 coding sequence is TGCAGTGCTAGTAAAGCGGGGGACCAACGGGGTGAGCAGTTCTTC. It is translated as CSASKAGDQRGEQFF.

This clonotype has a handful of counts. For the CDR3, the DNA is TGCAGTGCTAGTATGCTAAGCGAGCAGTACTTC. Amino acids: CSASMLSEQYF. The V call is TRBV20-1, the J call TRBJ2-7; unclear D gene. This CDR3 is built from 11 residues. V was shortened by 3 bases and J by 6 bases, with 9 bases between the two germline ends. Germline V gives CDR1 DFQATT, CDR2 SNEGSKA (reference sequence).

This rearrangement joins TRBV5-4 to TRBJ2-4, with unresolved D. V gave up 2 bases and J gave up 0 bases, with 12 bases separating them. This CDR3 contains 16 residues. From germline, CDR1 is SGHNT and CDR2 YYREEE (reference sequence). In DNA, the CDR3 is TGTGCCAGCAGCTTCGGCGGCCCCACAGCCAAAAACATTCAGTACTTC. Protein product: CASSFGGPTAKNIQYF. Full variable domain (outside the CDR3, taken from reference TRBV5-4 and TRBJ2-4): ETGVTQSPTHLIKTRGQQVTLRCSSQSGHNTVSWYQQALGQGPQFIFQYYREEENGRGNFPPRFSGLQFPNYSSELNVNALELDDSALYLCASSFGGPTAKNIQYFGAGTRLSVL.

This clonotype was recorded a few times. This sequence joins TRBV7-3 and TRBJ2-3; perhaps TRBD1 as D (5 bases). V lost 0 bases and J 7 bases, leaving 11 bases between the germline ends. Germline assignment: CDR1 SGHTA and CDR2 FQGTGA. The CDR3 spans 14 residues. The chain's CDR3 is CASSLTSQANTQYF. The CDR3 DNA sequence: TGTGCCAGCAGCTTAACATCACAGGCCAATACGCAGTATTTT. The whole variable domain, filled in from reference TRBV7-3 and TRBJ2-3, reads GAGVSQTPSNKVTEKGKYVELRCDPISGHTALYWYRQSLGQGPEFLIYFQGTGAADDSGLPNDRFFAVRPEGSVSTLKIQRTERGDSAVYLCASSLTSQANTQYFGPGTRLTVL.